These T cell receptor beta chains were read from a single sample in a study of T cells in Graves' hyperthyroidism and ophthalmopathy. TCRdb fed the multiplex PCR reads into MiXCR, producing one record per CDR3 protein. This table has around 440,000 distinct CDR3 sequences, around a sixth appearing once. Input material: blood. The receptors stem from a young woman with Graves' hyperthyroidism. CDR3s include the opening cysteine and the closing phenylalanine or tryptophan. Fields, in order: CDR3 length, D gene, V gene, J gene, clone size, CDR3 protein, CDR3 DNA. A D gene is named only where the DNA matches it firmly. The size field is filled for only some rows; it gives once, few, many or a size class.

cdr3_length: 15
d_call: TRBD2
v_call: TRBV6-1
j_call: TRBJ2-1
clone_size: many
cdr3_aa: CASSVTGLAANEQFF
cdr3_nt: TGTGCCAGCAGTGTTACGGGACTAGCGGCCAATGAGCAGTTCTTC

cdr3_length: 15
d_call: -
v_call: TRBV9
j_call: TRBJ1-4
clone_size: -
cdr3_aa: CASSAQTTTNEKLFF
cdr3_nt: TGTGCCAGCAGCGCCCAGACTACAACTAATGAAAAACTGTTTTTT

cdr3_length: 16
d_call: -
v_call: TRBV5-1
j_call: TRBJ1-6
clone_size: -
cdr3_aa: CASSSKTGPYNSPLHF
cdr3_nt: TGCGCCAGCAGCTCAAAGACAGGACCCTATAATTCACCCCTCCACTTT

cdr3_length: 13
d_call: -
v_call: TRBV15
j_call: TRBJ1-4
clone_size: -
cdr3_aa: CATSRRGNEKLFF
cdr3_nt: TGTGCCACCAGCAGAAGGGGTAATGAAAAACTGTTTTTT

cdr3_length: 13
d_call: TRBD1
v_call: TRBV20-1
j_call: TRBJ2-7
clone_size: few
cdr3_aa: CSGRGTGNPEQYF
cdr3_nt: TGCAGTGGGAGAGGGACAGGGAACCCCGAGCAGTACTTC

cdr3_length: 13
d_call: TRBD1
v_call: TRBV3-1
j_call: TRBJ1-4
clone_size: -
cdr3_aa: CASSPGQGETLFF
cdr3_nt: TGTGCCAGCAGCCCAGGACAGGGCGAAACACTGTTTTTT

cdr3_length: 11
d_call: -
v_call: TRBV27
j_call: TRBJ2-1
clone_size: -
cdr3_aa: CASGSYGEQFF
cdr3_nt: TGTGCCAGCGGTTCCTATGGGGAGCAGTTCTTC

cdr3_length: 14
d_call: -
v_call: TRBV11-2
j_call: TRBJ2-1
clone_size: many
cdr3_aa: CASSQGGRPGGQFF
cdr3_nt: TGTGCCAGCAGCCAAGGGGGACGCCCGGGGGGGCAGTTCTTC

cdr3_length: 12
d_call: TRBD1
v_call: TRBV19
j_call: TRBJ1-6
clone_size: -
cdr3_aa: CASGQGNSPLHF
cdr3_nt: TGTGCCAGTGGACAGGGGAATTCACCCCTCCACTTT

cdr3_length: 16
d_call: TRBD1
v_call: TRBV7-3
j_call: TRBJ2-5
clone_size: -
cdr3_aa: CASSYEQGALRETQYF
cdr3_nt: TGTGCCAGCAGCTATGAACAGGGGGCGCTGAGAGAGACCCAGTACTTC

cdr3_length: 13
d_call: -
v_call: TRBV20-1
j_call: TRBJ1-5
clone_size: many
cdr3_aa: CSAGYGGRQPQHF
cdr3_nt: TGCAGTGCTGGGTATGGGGGCAGACAGCCCCAGCATTTT

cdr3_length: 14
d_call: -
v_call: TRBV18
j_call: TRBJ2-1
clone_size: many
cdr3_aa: CASSPGKGVNEQFF
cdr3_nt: TGTGCCAGCTCACCAGGGAAGGGGGTCAATGAGCAGTTCTTC

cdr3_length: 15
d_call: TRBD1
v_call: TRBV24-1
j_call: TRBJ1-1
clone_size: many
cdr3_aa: CATSDSRTGNTEAFF
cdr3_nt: TGTGCCACCAGTGATTCTCGGACAGGGAACACTGAAGCTTTCTTT

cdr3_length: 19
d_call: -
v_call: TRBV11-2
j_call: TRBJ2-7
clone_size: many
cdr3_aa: CASSLDQSMRAPGSYEQYF
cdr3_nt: TGTGCCAGCAGCTTAGATCAATCGATGAGGGCCCCCGGCTCCTACGAGCAGTACTTC

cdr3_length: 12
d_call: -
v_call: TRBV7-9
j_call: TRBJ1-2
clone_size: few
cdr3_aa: CASSLVAAGYTF
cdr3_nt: TGTGCCAGCAGCTTAGTGGCAGCCGGCTACACCTTC

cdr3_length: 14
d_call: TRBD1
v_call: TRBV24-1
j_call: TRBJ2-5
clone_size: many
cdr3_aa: CATRGTGEEETQYF
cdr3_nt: TGTGCCACCAGAGGGACAGGGGAGGAGGAGACCCAGTACTTC

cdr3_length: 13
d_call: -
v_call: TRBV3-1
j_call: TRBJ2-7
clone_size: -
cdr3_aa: CASSQVIGFEQYF
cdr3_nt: TGTGCCAGCAGCCAAGTGATAGGGTTCGAGCAGTACTTC

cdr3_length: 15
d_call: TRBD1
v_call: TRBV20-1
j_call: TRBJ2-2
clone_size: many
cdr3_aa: CSASGQGGSTGELFF
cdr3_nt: TGCAGTGCTAGCGGACAGGGGGGGAGCACCGGGGAGCTGTTTTTT

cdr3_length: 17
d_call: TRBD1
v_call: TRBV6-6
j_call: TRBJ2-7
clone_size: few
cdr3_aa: CASSYSTGDRVGYEQYF
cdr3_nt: TGTGCCAGCAGTTACTCGACCGGGGACAGGGTGGGCTACGAGCAGTACTTC

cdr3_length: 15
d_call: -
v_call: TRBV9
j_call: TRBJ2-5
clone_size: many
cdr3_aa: CASTGTPSGRETQYF
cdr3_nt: TGTGCCAGCACGGGGACCCCATCGGGGAGAGAGACCCAGTACTTC

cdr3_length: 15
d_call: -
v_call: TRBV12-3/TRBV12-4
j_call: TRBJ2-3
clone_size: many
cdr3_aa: CASSPGDISTDTQYF
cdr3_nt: TGTGCCAGCAGTCCGGGGGACATCAGCACAGATACGCAGTATTTT

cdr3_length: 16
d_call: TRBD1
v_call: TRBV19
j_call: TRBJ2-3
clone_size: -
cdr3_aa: CASSIGQGPRTDTQYF
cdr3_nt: TGTGCCAGTAGTATTGGACAGGGGCCAAGGACAGATACGCAGTATTTT

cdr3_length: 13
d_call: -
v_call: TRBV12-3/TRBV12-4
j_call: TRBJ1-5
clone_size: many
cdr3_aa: CASSFTGNQPQHF
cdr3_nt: TGTGCCAGCAGTTTTACGGGCAATCAGCCCCAGCATTTT

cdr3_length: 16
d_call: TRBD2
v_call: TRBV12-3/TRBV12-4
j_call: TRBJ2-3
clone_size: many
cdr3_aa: CASSYLASGAPGTQYF
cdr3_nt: TGTGCCAGCAGTTATTTGGCTAGCGGGGCCCCGGGTACGCAGTATTTT

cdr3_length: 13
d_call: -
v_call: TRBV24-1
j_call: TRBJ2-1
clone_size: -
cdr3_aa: CATSVGAGNEQFF
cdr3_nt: TGTGCCACCAGTGTCGGGGCCGGGAATGAGCAGTTCTTC

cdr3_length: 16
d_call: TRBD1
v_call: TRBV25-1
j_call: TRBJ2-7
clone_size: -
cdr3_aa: CASSEPRQGPWNEQYF
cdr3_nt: TGTGCCAGCAGTGAACCGAGACAGGGACCCTGGAACGAGCAGTACTTC

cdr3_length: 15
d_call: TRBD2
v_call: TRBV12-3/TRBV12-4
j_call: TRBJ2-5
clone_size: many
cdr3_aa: CASSPVGGRGETQYF
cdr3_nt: TGTGCCAGCAGTCCCGTCGGGGGGAGGGGAGAGACCCAGTACTTC

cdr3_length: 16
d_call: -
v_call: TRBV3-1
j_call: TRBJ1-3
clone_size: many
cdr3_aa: CASSQDSRGNGNTIYF
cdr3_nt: TGTGCCAGCAGCCAAGATAGTCGGGGAAATGGAAACACCATATATTTT

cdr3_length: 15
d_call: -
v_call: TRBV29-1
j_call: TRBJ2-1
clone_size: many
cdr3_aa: CSVEDPRGAHNEQFF
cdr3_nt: TGCAGCGTTGAAGATCCCAGGGGGGCCCACAATGAGCAGTTCTTC

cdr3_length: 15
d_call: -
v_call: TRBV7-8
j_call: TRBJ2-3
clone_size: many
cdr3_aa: CASSLALVGADTQYF
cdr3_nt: TGTGCCAGCAGCTTAGCTCTGGTCGGAGCAGATACGCAGTATTTT

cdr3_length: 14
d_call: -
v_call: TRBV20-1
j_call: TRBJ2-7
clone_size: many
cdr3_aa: CSARGPRVPYEQYF
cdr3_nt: TGCAGTGCTAGGGGGCCCAGGGTTCCCTACGAGCAGTACTTC

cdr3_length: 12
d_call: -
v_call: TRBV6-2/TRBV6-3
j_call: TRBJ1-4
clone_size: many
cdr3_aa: CASSSPGEKLFF
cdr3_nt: TGTGCCAGCAGTTCCCCGGGTGAAAAACTGTTTTTT

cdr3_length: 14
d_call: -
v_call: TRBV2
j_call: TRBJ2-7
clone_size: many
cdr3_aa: CASREVWSSCEQYF
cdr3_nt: TGTGCCAGCAGGGAGGTCTGGAGCTCCTGCGAGCAGTACTTC

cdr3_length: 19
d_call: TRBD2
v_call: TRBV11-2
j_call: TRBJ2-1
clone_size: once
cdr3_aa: CASSSLIARVGGGYNEQFF
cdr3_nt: TGTGCCAGCAGCTCCCTTATAGCGCGTGTCGGGGGGGGATACAATGAGCAGTTCTTC

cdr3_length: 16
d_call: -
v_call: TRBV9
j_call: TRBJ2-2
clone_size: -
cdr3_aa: CASSVDPPGTAGELFF
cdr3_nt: TGTGCCAGCAGCGTAGACCCTCCCGGTACGGCCGGGGAGCTGTTTTTT

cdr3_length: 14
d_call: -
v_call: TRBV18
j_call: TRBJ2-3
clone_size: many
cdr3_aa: CASSPPSGTDTQYF
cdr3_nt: TGTGCCAGCTCACCGCCGAGTGGCACAGATACGCAGTATTTT

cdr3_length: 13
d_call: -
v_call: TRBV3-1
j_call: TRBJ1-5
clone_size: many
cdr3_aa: CASSQGGGQPQHF
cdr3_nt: TGTGCCAGCAGCCAAGGGGGTGGTCAGCCCCAGCATTTT

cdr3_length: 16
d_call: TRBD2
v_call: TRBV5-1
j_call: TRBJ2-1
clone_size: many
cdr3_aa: CASSFTSGTRKNEQFF
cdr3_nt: TGCGCCAGCAGCTTCACTAGCGGGACAAGAAAAAATGAGCAGTTCTTC

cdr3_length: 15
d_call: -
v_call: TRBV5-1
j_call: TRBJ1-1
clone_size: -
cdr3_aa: CASSLLSTMNTEAFF
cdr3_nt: TGCGCCAGCAGCTTGTTATCAACTATGAACACTGAAGCTTTCTTT

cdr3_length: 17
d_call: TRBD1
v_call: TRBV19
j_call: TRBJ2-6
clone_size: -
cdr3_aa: CASSSGQGSSGANVLTF
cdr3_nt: TGTGCCAGTAGTTCCGGACAGGGAAGCTCTGGGGCCAACGTCCTGACTTTC